The 10 T cell receptor beta chains below all came from one sample that was sequenced in a study of blood T cells in healthy people across ages. Then a second PCR, running roughly 7 to 12 cycles, was carried out with a sample-barcoded 5' primer and a J-beta primer mix. From the 5' RACE reads, TCRdb called clonotypes with MiXCR, one entry per CDR3 protein. Here the sample spans roughly 900,000 distinct CDR3 sequences, 40% to 60% being singletons. Source material: blood. The receptors were sampled from a young man in good health.

The rearrangement links TRBV28 to TRBJ2-3, with D perhaps being TRBD1 or TRBD2 (6 bases each). Germline CDR1 MDHEN, CDR2 SYDVKM. Trimming left V 5 bases short and J 5 bases short, with 23 bases between. The CDR3 is 17 amino acids. CDR3 in DNA: TGTGCCAGCAGTCCTGGGGCGGGACAAAGACTTGGAGATACGCAGTATTTT. This codes for CASSPGAGQRLGDTQYF. The full variable domain, with the rest looked up from reference TRBV28 and TRBJ2-3, is DVKVTQSSRYLVKRTGEKVFLECVQDMDHENMFWYRQDPGLGLRLIYFSYDVKMKEKGDIPEGYSVSREKKERFSLILESASTNQTSMYLCASSPGAGQRLGDTQYFGPGTRLTVL.

This clonotype showed up just once. The chain is built from TRBV5-1 and TRBJ2-3; perhaps TRBD1 as D (5 bases). V was pared by 2 bases and J by 5 bases, with 15 bases between. Germline V gives CDR1 SGHRS, CDR2 YFSETQ. This CDR3 has 15 amino acids. For the CDR3, the DNA is TGCGCCAGCAGCTTCCAGGGCATAACAATAGATACGCAGTATTTT. Amino acid sequence: CASSFQGITIDTQYF.

This clonotype was seen only once. The chain has TRBV19 and TRBJ2-4; D might be TRBD1 (6 bases). The V and J ends lost 4 bases and 13 bases respectively, with 17 bases between them. Germline V gives CDR1 LNHDA, CDR2 SQIVND (reference sequence). The CDR3 loop spans 13 amino acids. In DNA, the CDR3 is TGTGCCAGTAGTAATGGGGGACACTTGGAGCAGTACTTC. Translated, it gives CASSNGGHLEQYF.

V gene TRBV29-1 combines with J gene TRBJ1-2; D is ambiguous. The CDR3 is 13 amino acids. V lost 7 bases and J 8 bases, leaving 20 bases between the germline ends. CDR1 and CDR2 (germline): SQVTM, ANQGSEA. CDR3 coding DNA: TGCAGCGCCCTTCGGACCTTGGCGGACGGCTACACCTTC. Amino acids: CSALRTLADGYTF.

This rearrangement joins TRBV7-9 to TRBJ2-4; 12 bases are shared with TRBD1. Trimming at V came to 4 bases and at J to 7 bases, leaving 8 bases not matched to a gene. The CDR3 loop spans 16 amino acids. In germline, CDR1 is SEHNR, CDR2 FQNEAQ (reference sequence). This CDR3 is CASSSRDRGLMNIQYF. The CDR3 DNA reads TGTGCCAGCAGCTCCCGGGACAGGGGGCTGATGAACATTCAGTACTTC.

This clonotype appeared a few times. The CDR3 DNA follows: TGCGCCAGCAGCCAAGATACGGGTTTGGGCGAGCAGTACTTC. As protein: CASSQDTGLGEQYF. The chain has TRBV4-3 and TRBJ2-7, with D unclear. The CDR3 has 14 residues. With 0 bases removed from V and 6 bases from J, the gap between germline ends came to 12 bases. Per germline, CDR1 LGHNA and CDR2 YSLEER.

This sequence joins TRBV12-3 or TRBV12-4 and TRBJ1-5; 7 nucleotides line up with TRBD1. J was trimmed by 4 bases and V by 6 bases; bases with no gene match: 6. The CDR3 totals 14 residues. CDR3 sequence reads: CASRQGGQNQPQHF. As DNA, the CDR3 is TGTGCCAGCAGGCAGGGGGGCCAAAATCAGCCCCAGCATTTT.

This clonotype was seen only a few times. For the CDR3, the DNA is TGTGCCAGCAGCTTAACGGGCCCGAACAATGAGCAGTTCTTC. Translated: CASSLTGPNNEQFF. The chain recombines TRBV11-3 with TRBJ2-1; no clear D. CDR3 length: 14 amino acids. CDR1 and CDR2 (germline): SGHNT, YENEEA. V was shortened by 2 bases and J by 5 bases, with 10 bases between the two germline ends.

The chain carries TRBV6-5 and TRBJ2-4; tentative D call: TRBD1 (6 bases). The CDR3 is 19 amino acids. V lost 0 bases and J 2 bases, leaving 20 bases between the germline ends. Germline V gene data show CDR1 as MNHEY and CDR2 as SVGAGI. In nucleotides, the CDR3 is TGTGCCAGCAGTTACTCGATGGCAGGGGATACTTCGCCCAAAAACATTCAGTACTTC. As protein: CASSYSMAGDTSPKNIQYF.

The chain links TRBV14 to TRBJ2-4, with TRBD2 matching over 8 bases. V was pared by 0 bases and J by 0 bases, with 10 bases of the junction left unmatched. The germline CDR1 and CDR2 sequences are SGHDN and FVKESK. CDR3 length: 19 residues. The CDR3 coding sequence is TGTGCCAGCAGCCAAGATTCGAGCGGGGGACCGCTAGCCAAAAACATTCAGTACTTC. This gives the protein CASSQDSSGGPLAKNIQYF.